This TCR beta chain emerged from a study of spatial heterogeneity in lung cancer (dated by TCRdb to between 2018 and 2020). With respect to the entire study: Beta-chain transcripts were consistently detected in greater numbers than alpha-chain transcripts, which likely reflects a higher abundance of beta-chain transcripts. In the raw uncorrected reads, each unique combination of TCR and UMI appeared more than ten times on average. TCR alpha and beta repertoires were quantitatively compared across multiple tumor regions, matched nontumor lung and blood in non-small cell lung cancer. The study linked features of the TCR repertoire to counts of nonsynonymous mutations, which were determined by whole-exome sequencing of tumor tissue. At surgery, fewer than 250 tumor regions, some 61 matched nontumor lung samples and some 54 PBMC samples were TCR-sequenced for both alpha and beta chains.

The library came from 5' RACE. For sequencing, a NextSeq 500 was employed. The TCR library protocol attached a unique molecular identifier to each TCR cDNA molecule to allow correction of PCR and sequencing errors. The study's own analysis went as follows. Decombinator tools were used for TCR identification, UMI-based error correction and CDR3 extraction. Expanded TCRs were defined as those above a frequency of 2 per 1,000, corresponding to the top 1% of the tumor frequency distribution. Each repertoire was subsampled 100 times to 5,000 TCRs, after which Renyi diversity was computed with the R vegan package. CDR3 similarity networks were built from amino acid triplet string-kernel similarity, with CDR3s being connected when pairwise similarity was above 0.82. The raw public data were reprocessed by TCRdb itself: fastp quality trimming at Q25, MiXCR clonotype calling, in-frame beta chains only. Rows are combined by CDR3 protein, so each entry shows the most common genes and DNA. These V and J calls derive from TCRdb rather than the authors' analysis. Counted in this sample were over 75,000 distinct CDR3 sequences; approximately 20% of them appeared once. Clones ranked in the top ten supply 5% to 7.5% of the sample.

This clonotype was counted between two and nine times. Its antigen specificity is not known. Nothing much larger sits one base from this clone, and base qualities are not available. Overall results and qualifications from the work: Confirming at a functional level the hypothesis that regional TCRs recognize regional mutations was considered to require additional single-cell paired TCR alpha and beta sequencing. Ubiquitous expanded tumor TCRs showed up in blood more often at tumor resection than at routine follow-up.

The CDR3 holds 15 amino acids from the cysteine to the phenylalanine. The sequence is cut down to CDR3 DNA, 45 bases in frame from base 1. Trimming removed 4 bases from V and 4 bases from J; the gene matches leave 5 bases unexplained. Based on the germline V gene, the CDR1 and CDR2 sequences are SGDLS and YYNGEE. The label giving this sample's time point can be read as: sample taken at primary tumor resection. Without any cell sorting, TCR sequencing was performed on whole RNA extracted either from tumor and nontumor lung tissue or from cryopreserved PBMC samples. Donors were 65 to 85 patients with early-stage, untreated non-small cell lung cancer from the lung TRACERx cohort. Only patients for whom sufficient RNA was available from at least two tumor regions were selected for TCR sequencing.

The material sequenced was PBMCs, taken at surgery. The source is a male donor with early-stage non-small cell lung cancer. The chain joins TRBV9 to TRBJ1-4; 9 nucleotides in the junction match TRBD1. The DNA sequence is as follows: TGTGCCAGCAGCACAGGGACAGGGCTTAATGAAAAACTGTTTTTT. This is translated as CASSTGTGLNEKLFF.